The clone carrying this T cell receptor (beta chain) was seen ten or more times. The antigen is unknown. Beta-chain TCR CDR3 regions were amplified from RNA transcripts. In the first round, RT-PCR was carried out with HTBI primers, and a multiplex PCR formed the second round. Each CDR3 protein is one row after TCRdb ran MiXCR on the multiplex PCR reads. The data show hundreds of thousands of distinct CDR3 sequences, more than 20% seen once. The V gene lost 3 bases and the J gene lost 7 bases, with 12 bases spanning the gap. This CDR3 is 13 amino acids long. This record belongs to a study of Graves' ophthalmopathy and Graves' hyperthyroidism. Overall study results and limits: Blood samples also showed most expanded thyroid clonotypes exceeding 0.001 frequency.

Pregnant or lactating patients and those with other autoimmune diseases or uncontrolled infections were excluded. Clinical symptoms, serum thyroxine, TRAb, thyroid ultrasound and orbital computed tomography were relied on for diagnosis. A volume of about 9.7 ml of fresh peripheral blood supplied the PBMCs. V is TRBV12-3 or TRBV12-4 and J is TRBJ2-5, with D maybe TRBD2 (5 bases). This receptor was obtained from a woman aged 18-35 years with stable Graves' hyperthyroidism. The sample was peripheral blood. CDR3 nucleotides: TGTGCCAGCAGTTTTCGGGGATTAGGGACCCAGTACTTC. Its translation is CASSFRGLGTQYF.